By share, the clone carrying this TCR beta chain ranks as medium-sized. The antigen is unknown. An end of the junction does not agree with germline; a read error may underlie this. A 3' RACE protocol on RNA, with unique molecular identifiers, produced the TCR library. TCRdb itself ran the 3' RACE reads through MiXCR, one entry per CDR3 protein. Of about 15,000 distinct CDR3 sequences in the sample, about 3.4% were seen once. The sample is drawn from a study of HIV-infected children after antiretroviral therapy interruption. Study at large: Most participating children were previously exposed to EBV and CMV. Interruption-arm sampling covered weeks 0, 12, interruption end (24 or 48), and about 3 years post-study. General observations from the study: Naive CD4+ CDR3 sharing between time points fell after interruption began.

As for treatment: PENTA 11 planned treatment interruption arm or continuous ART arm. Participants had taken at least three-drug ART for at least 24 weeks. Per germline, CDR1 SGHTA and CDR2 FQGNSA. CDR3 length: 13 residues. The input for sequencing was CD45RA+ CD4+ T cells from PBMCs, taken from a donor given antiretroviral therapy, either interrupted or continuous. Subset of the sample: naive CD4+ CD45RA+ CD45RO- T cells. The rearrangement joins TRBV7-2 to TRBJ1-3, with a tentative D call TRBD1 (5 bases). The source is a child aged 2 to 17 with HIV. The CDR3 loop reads CASTPFASDTIYF. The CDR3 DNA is TGTGCCAGCACGCCCTTTGCTTCGGACACTATATATTTT.